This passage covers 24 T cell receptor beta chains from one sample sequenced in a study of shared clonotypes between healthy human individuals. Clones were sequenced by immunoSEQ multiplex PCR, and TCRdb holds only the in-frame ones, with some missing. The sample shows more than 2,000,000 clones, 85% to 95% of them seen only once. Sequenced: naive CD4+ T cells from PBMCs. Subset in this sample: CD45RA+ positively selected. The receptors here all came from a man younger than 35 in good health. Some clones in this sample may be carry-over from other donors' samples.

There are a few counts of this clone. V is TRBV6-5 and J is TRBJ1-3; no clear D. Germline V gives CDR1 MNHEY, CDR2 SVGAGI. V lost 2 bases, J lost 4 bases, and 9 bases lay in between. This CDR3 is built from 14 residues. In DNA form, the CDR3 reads TGTGCCAGCAGTTACGTGTATTCGGGAAACACCATATATTTT. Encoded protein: CASSYVYSGNTIYF.

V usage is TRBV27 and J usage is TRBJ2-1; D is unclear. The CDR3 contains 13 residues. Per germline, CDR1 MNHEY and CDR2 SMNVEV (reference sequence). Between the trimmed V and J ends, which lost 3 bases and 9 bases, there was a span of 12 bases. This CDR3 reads CASSFGRNAEQFF. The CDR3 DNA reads TGTGCCAGCAGTTTCGGCAGGAACGCTGAGCAGTTCTTC.

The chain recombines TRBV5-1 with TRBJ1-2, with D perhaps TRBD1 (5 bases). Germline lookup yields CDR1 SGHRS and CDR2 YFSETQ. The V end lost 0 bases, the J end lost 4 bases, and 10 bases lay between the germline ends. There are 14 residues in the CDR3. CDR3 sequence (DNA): TGCGCCAGCAGCTTGGATGAGGGACCCTATGGCTACACCTTC. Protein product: CASSLDEGPYGYTF.

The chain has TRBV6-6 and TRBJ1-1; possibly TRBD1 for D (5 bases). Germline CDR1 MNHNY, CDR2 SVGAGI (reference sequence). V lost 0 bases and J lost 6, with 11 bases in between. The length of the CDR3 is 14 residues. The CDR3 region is CASSYSQGGSEAFF. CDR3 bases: TGTGCCAGCAGTTACTCCCAGGGTGGATCTGAAGCTTTCTTT.

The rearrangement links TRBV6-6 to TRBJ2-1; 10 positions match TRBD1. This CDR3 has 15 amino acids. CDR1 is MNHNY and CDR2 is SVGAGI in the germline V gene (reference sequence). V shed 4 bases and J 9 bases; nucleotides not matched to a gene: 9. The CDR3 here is CASSWGQGSGGEQFF. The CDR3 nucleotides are TGTGCCAGCAGTTGGGGACAGGGGTCAGGTGGTGAGCAGTTCTTC.

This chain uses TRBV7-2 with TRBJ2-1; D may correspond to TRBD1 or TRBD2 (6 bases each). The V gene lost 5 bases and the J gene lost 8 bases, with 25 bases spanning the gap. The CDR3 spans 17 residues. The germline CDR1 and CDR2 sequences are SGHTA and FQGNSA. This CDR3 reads CASSPTEGGRGTHEQFF. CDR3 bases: TGTGCCAGCAGCCCAACCGAGGGGGGACGAGGCACCCATGAGCAGTTCTTC.

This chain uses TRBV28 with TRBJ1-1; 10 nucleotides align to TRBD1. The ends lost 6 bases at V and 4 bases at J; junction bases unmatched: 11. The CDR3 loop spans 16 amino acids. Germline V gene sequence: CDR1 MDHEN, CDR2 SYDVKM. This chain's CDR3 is CASRTRDRGMFTEAFF. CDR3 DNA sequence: TGTGCCAGCAGAACCCGGGACAGGGGTATGTTCACTGAAGCTTTCTTT.

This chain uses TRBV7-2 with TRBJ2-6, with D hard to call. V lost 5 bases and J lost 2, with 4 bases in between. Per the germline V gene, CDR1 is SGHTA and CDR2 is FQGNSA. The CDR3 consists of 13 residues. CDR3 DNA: TGTGCCAGCAGCCCCCCTGGGGCCAACGTCCTGACTTTC. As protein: CASSPPGANVLTF.

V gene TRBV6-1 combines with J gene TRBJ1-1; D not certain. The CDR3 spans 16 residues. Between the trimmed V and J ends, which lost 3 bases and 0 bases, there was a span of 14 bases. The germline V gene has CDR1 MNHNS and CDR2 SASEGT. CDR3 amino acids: CASSDGPGYLNTEAFF. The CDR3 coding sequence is TGTGCCAGCAGTGATGGGCCAGGCTACTTGAACACTGAAGCTTTCTTT.

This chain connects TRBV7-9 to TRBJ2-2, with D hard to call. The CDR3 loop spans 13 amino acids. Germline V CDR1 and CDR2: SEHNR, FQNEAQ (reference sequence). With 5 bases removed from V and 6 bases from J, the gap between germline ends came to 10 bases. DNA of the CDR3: TGTGCCAGCAGCCCTACACACCCCGGGGAGCTGTTTTTT. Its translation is CASSPTHPGELFF.

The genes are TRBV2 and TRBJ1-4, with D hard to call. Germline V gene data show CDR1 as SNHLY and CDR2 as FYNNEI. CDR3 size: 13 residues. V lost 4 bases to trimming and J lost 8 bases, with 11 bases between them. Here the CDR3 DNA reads TGTGCCAGCAGTGCCAGGATTTGGGAAAAACTGTTTTTT. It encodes CASSARIWEKLFF.

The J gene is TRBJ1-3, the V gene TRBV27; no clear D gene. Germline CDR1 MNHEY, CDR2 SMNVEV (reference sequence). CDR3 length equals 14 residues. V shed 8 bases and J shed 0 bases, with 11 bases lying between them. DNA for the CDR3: TGTGCCAGCGCGAGTTGGAGCTCTGGAAACACCATATATTTT. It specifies CASASWSSGNTIYF.

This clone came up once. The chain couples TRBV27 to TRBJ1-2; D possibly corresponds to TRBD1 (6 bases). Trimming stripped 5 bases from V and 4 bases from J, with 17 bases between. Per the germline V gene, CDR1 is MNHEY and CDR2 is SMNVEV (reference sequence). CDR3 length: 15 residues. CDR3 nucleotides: TGTGCCAGCAGTCAATCCAGGGGAGGGGTCTATGGCTACACCTTC. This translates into CASSQSRGGVYGYTF.

The CDR3 reads CASSLDDGQGAYEQYF. In DNA form, the CDR3 reads TGCGCCAGCAGCTTGGACGACGGACAGGGGGCTTACGAGCAGTACTTC. The V call is TRBV5-1, the J call TRBJ2-7; 11 nucleotides agree with TRBD1. The J segment lost 4 bases and the V segment lost 0 bases, leaving 6 bases of the junction unmatched. The CDR3 has 16 amino acids. The V gene's germline CDR1 is SGHRS and CDR2 YFSETQ.

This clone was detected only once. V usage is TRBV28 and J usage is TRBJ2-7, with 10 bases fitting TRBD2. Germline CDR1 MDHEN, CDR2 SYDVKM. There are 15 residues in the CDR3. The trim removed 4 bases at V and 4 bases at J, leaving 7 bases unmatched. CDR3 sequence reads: CASSSETSGWYEQYF. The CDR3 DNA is TGTGCCAGCAGTTCCGAGACTAGCGGGTGGTACGAGCAGTACTTC.

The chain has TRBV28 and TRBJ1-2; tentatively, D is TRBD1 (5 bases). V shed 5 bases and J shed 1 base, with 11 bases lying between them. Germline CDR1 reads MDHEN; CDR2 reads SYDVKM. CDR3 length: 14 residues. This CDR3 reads CASSTGTFNYGYTF. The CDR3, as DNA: TGTGCCAGCAGTACCGGGACGTTTAACTATGGCTACACCTTC.

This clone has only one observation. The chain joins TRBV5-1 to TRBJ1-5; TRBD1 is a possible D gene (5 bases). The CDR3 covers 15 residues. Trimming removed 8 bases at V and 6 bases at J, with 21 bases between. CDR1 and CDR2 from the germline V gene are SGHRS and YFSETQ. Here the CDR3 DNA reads TGCGCCAGAATTAAGACAGAGGGCCTGAGTCAGCCCCAGCATTTT. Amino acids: CARIKTEGLSQPQHF.

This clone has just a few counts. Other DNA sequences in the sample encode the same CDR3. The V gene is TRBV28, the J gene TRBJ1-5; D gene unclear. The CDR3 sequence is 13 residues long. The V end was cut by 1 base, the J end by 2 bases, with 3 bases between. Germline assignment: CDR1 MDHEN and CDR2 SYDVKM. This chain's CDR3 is CASSLYGNQPQHF. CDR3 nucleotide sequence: TGTGCCAGCAGTTTATATGGCAATCAGCCCCAGCATTTT. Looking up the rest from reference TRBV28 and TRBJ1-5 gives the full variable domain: DVKVTQSSRYLVKRTGEKVFLECVQDMDHENMFWYRQDPGLGLRLIYFSYDVKMKEKGDIPEGYSVSREKKERFSLILESASTNQTSMYLCASSLYGNQPQHFGDGTRLSIL.

In DNA form, the CDR3 reads TGTGCCAGCAGCAGTTCAGGGGTGCTCGCGAACACCGGGGAGCTGTTTTTT. This translates into CASSSSGVLANTGELFF. V is TRBV28 and J is TRBJ2-2; D might be TRBD1 (6 bases). The V and J ends lost 6 bases and 0 bases respectively, with 17 bases between them. CDR3 length: 17 residues. Germline V gene sequence: CDR1 MDHEN, CDR2 SYDVKM.

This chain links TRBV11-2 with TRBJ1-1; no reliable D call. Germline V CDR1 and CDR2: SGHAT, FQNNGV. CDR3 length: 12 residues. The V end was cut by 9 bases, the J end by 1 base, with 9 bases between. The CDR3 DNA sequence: TGTGCCAGTCTATTGAAGAACACTGAAGCTTTCTTT. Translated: CASLLKNTEAFF.

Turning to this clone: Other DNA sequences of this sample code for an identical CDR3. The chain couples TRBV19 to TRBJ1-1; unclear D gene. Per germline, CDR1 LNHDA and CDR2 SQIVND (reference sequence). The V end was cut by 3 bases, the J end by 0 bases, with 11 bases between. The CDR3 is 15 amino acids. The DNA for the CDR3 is TGTGCCAGTAGTATCCGCGGACTAATGAACACTGAAGCTTTCTTT. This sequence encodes CASSIRGLMNTEAFF.

CDR3 protein: CASSLGVSTNEQFF. The CDR3 nucleotides read TGTGCCAGCAGCTTAGGGGTGAGCACCAATGAGCAGTTCTTC. The chain combines TRBV7-4 with TRBJ2-1; the D is unclear. V was shortened by 1 base and J by 6 bases, with 10 bases between the two germline ends. The germline V gene encodes CDR1 SGHVT and CDR2 SQSDAQ. The CDR3 length is 14 residues.

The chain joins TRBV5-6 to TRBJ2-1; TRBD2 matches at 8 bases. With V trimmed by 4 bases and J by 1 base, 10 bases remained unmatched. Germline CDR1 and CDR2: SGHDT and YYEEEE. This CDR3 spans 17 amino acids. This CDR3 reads CASSPDAGLVSYNEQFF. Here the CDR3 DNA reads TGTGCCAGCAGCCCCGATGCGGGACTAGTTTCCTACAATGAGCAGTTCTTC. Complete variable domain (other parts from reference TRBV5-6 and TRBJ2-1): DAGVTQSPTHLIKTRGQQVTLRCSPKSGHDTVSWYQQALGQGPQFIFQYYEEEERQRGNFPDRFSGHQFPNYSSELNVNALLLGDSALYLCASSPDAGLVSYNEQFFGPGTRLTVL.

The CDR3 spells CASSLQGVNGYTF. The CDR3 DNA sequence: TGTGCCAGCAGCTTACAGGGGGTCAATGGCTACACCTTC. The rearrangement joins TRBV7-2 to TRBJ1-2; 7 bases are shared with TRBD1. This CDR3 contains 13 residues. The V gene's germline CDR1 is SGHTA and CDR2 FQGNSA. J was trimmed by 6 bases and V by 2 bases; bases with no gene match: 3.